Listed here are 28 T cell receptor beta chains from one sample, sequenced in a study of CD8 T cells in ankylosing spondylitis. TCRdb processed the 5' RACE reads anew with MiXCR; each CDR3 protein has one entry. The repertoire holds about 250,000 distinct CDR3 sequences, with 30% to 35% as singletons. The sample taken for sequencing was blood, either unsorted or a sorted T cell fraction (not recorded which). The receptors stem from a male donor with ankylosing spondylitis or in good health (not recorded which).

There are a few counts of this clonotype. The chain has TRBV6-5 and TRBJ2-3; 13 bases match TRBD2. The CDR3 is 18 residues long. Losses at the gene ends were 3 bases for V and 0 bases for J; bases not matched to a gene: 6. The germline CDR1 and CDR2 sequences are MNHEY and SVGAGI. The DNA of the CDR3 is TGTGCCAGCAGTTATGAATTGACTAGCGGGGGGAGCACAGATACGCAGTATTTT. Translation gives CASSYELTSGGSTDTQYF.

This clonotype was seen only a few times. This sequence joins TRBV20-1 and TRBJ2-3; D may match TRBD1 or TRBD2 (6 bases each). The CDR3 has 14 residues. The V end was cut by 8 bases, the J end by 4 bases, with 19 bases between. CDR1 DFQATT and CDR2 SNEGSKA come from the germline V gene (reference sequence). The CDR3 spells CSIVGGRRADTQYF. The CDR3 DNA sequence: TGCAGTATTGTAGGGGGGCGCCGAGCAGATACGCAGTATTTT.

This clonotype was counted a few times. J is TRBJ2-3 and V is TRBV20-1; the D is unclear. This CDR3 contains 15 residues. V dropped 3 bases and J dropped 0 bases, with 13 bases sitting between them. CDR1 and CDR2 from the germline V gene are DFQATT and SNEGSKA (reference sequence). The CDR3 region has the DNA TGCAGTGCTAGTTTTCCCTTCGGGAGCACAGATACGCAGTATTTT. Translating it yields CSASFPFGSTDTQYF.

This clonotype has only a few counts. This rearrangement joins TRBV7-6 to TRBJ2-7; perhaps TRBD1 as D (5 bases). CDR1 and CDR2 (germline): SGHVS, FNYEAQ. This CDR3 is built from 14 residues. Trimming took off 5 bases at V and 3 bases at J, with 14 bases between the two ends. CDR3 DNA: TGTGCCAGCAGCCCCCCGGGCAGGGTCTACGAGCAGTACTTC. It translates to CASSPPGRVYEQYF. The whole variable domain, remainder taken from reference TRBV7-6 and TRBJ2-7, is GAGVSQSPRYKVTKRGQDVALRCDPISGHVSLYWYRQALGQGPEFLTYFNYEAQQDKSGLPNDRFSAERPEGSISTLTIQRTEQRDSAMYRCASSPPGRVYEQYFGPGTRLTVT.

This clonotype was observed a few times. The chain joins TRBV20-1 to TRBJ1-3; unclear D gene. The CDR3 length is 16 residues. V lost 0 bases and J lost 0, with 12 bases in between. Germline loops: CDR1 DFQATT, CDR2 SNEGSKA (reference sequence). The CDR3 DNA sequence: TGCAGTGCTAGAGATAGGAAACGGGACTCTGGAAACACCATATATTTT. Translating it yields CSARDRKRDSGNTIYF.

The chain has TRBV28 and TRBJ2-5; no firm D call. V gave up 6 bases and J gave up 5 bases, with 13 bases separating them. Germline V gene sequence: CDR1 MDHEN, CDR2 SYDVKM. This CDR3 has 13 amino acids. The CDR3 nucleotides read TGTGCCAGCAGGTTGGGGTCCGAGGAGACCCAGTACTTC. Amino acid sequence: CASRLGSEETQYF.

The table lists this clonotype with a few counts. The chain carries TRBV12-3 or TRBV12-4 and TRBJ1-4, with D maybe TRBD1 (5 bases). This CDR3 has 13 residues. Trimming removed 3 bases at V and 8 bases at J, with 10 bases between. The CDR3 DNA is TGTGCCAGCAGTTTCCAGGGAAGAGAAAAACTGTTTTTT. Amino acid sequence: CASSFQGREKLFF.

CDR3 sequence: CATAEGGVDQPQHF. The CDR3 DNA is TGTGCCACCGCGGAAGGGGGGGTAGATCAGCCCCAGCATTTT. The rearrangement links TRBV10-3 to TRBJ1-5; possibly TRBD1 for D (6 bases). V was shortened by 10 bases and J by 5 bases, with 18 bases between the two germline ends. Germline CDR1 ENHRY, CDR2 SYGVKD. CDR3 length: 14 amino acids.

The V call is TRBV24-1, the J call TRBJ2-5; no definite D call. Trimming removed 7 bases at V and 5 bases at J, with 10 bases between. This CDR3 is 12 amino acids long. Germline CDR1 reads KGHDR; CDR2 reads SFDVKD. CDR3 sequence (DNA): TGTGCCACCAGACCCGATCGGGAGACCCAGTACTTC. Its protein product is CATRPDRETQYF.

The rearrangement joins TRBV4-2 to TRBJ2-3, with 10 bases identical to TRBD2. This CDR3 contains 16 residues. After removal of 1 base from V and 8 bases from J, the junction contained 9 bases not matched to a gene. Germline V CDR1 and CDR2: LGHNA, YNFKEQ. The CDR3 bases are TGTGCCAGCAGCCAAGGATTCGAGCGGGGGGGCGGTACGCAGTATTTT. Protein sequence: CASSQGFERGGGTQYF.

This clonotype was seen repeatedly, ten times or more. The CDR3 nucleotides are TGTGCCAGCACCAACCCGGACGTGCTCAACTATGGCTACACCTTC. Encoded protein: CASTNPDVLNYGYTF. The rearrangement links TRBV6-1 to TRBJ1-2; D unresolved. The CDR3 has 15 residues. V lost 7 bases and J lost 2, with 17 bases in between. Looked up from germline, CDR1 is MNHNS and CDR2 is SASEGT.

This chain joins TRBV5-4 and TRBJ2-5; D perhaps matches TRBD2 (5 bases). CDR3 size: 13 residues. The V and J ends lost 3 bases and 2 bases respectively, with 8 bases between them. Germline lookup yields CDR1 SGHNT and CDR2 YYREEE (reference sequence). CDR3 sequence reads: CASSWTEQETQYF. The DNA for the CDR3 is TGTGCCAGCAGCTGGACTGAACAAGAGACCCAGTACTTC.

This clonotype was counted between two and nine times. CDR3 sequence (DNA): TGCAGTGCTAGAGATCGAACGGGGATCGGTGGCTACACCTTC. Protein product: CSARDRTGIGGYTF. The gene calls are TRBV20-1 and TRBJ1-2, with D unclear. Germline CDR1 DFQATT, CDR2 SNEGSKA (reference sequence). The CDR3 length is 14 residues. Trimming left V 0 bases short and J 7 bases short, with 15 bases between.

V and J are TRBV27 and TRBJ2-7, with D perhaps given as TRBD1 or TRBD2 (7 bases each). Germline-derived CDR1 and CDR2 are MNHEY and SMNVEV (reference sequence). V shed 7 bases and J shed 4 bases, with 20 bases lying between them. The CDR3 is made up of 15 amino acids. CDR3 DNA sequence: TGTGCCAGCAAGCTTCAGGGGGAGGGTTGGTACGAGCAGTACTTC. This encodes CASKLQGEGWYEQYF.

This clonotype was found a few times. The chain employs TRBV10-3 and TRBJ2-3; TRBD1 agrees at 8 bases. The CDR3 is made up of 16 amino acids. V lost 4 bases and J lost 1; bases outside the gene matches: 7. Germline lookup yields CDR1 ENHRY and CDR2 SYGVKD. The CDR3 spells CAISGMPGQGTDTQYF. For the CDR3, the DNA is TGTGCCATCAGTGGGATGCCGGGACAGGGCACAGATACGCAGTATTTT.

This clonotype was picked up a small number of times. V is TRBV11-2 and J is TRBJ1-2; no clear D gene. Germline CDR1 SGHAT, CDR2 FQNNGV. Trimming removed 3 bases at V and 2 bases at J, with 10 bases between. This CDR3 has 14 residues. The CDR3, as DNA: TGTGCCAGCAGCTTGCAGTTTGCGAACTATGGCTACACCTTC. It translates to CASSLQFANYGYTF.

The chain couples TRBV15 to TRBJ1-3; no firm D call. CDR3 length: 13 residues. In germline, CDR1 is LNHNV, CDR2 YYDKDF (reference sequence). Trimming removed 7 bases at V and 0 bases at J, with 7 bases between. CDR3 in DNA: TGTGCCACCAAGGTGTCCTCTGGAAACACCATATATTTT. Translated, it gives CATKVSSGNTIYF.

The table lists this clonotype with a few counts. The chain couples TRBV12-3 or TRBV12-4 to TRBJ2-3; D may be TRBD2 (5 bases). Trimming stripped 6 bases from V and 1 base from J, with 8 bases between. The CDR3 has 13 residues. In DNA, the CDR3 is TGTGCCAGCAGGTGGCGGGGCACAGATACGCAGTATTTT. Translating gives CASRWRGTDTQYF.

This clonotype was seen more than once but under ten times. CDR3 sequence (DNA): TGTGCCAGCAGCTTCCTCTTAGGGGCGGAGACCCAGTACTTC. Translation: CASSFLLGAETQYF. The chain joins TRBV7-3 to TRBJ2-5; D might be TRBD1 (5 bases). Looked up from germline, CDR1 is SGHTA and CDR2 is FQGTGA. The CDR3 contains 14 residues. V lost 3 bases, J lost 5 bases, and 13 bases lay in between.

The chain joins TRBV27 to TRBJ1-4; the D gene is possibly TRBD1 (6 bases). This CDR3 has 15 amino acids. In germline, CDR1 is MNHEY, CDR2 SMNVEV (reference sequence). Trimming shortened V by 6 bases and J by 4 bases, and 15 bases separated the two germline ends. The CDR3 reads CASSPTGSHNEKLFF. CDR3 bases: TGTGCCAGCAGCCCCACAGGGTCCCATAATGAAAAACTGTTTTTT.

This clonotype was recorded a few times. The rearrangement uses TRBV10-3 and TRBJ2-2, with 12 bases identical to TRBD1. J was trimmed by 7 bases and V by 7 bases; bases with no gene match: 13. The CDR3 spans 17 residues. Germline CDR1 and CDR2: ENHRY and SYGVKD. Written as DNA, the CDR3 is TGTGCCATCAACCCGGGACAGGGGGCGGCGGGGGACGGGGAGCTGTTTTTT. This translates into CAINPGQGAAGDGELFF.

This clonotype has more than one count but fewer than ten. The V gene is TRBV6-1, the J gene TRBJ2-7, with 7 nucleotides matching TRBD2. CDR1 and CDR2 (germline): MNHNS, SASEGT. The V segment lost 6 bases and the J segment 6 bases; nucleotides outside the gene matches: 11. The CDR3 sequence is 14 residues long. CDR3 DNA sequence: TGTGCCAGCAGCTTGGGCGGGGGAGGGAGCGAGCAGTACTTC. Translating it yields CASSLGGGGSEQYF.

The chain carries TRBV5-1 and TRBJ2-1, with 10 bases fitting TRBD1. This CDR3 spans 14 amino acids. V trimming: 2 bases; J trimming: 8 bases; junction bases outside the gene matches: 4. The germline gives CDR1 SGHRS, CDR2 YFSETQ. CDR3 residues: CASSLRTGGDEQFF. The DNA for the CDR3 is TGCGCCAGCAGCTTACGGACAGGGGGGGATGAGCAGTTCTTC.

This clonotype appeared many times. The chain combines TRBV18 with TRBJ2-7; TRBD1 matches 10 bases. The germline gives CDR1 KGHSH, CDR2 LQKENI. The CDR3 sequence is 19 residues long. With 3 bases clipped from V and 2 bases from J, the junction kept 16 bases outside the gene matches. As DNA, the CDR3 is TGTGCCAGCTCACCCCTAACCGGGACAGGGGCGAAGGACCCCTACGAGCAGTACTTC. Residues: CASSPLTGTGAKDPYEQYF.

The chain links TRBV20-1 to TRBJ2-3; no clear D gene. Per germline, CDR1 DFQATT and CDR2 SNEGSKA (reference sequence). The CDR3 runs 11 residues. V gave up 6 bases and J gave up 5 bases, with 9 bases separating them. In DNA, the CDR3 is TGCAGTGCCCGGTCCGGAGATACGCAGTATTTT. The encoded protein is CSARSGDTQYF.

Written as DNA, the CDR3 is TGTGCCAGCAGAACTAGCGGGGCGAACACCGGGGAGCTGTTTTTT. Translating it yields CASRTSGANTGELFF. The J gene is TRBJ2-2, the V gene TRBV12-3 or TRBV12-4, with 10 bases aligning to TRBD2. V was pared by 6 bases and J by 0 bases, with 1 base of the junction left unmatched. The CDR3 consists of 15 residues.

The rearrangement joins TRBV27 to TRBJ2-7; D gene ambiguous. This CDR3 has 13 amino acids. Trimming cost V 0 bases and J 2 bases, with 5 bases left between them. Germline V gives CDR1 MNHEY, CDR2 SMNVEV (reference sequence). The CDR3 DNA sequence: TGTGCCAGCAGTTTATCACCGGCCTACGAGCAGTACTTC. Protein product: CASSLSPAYEQYF.

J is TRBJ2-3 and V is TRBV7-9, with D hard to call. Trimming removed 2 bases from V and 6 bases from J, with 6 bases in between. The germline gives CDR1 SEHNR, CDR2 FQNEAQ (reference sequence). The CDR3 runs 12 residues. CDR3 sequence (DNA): TGTGCCAGCAGCTTATCATGGGATACGCAGTATTTT. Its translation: CASSLSWDTQYF.